Following are 14 T cell receptor beta chains from one sample sequenced in a study of cytomegalovirus exposure and HLA in healthy donors. PCR used 60 Vbeta primers and 13 Jbeta primers. Here immunoSEQ multiplex PCR was the method, and the copy in TCRdb shows in-frame clones only, minus some. The sample lists some 120,000 clones, around three quarters seen once, with 1% in the top ten. The sample consisted of PBMCs. The receptors stem from a man aged 35-49 years in good health and CMV-seronegative.

This clone was seen only a few times. The rearrangement uses TRBV7-9 and TRBJ1-4, with 9 bases identical to TRBD1. With 0 bases clipped from V and 8 bases from J, the junction kept 1 base outside the gene matches. Germline CDR1 reads SEHNR; CDR2 reads FQNEAQ (reference sequence). The CDR3 is made up of 14 amino acids. CDR3 sequence reads: CASSLADRGEKLFF. CDR3 coding DNA: TGTGCCAGCAGCTTAGCGGACAGGGGAGAAAAACTGTTTTTT.

The CDR3 region has the DNA TGCGCCAGCAGCCAAGGTGTCGCGGGGGGCTCCTACAATGAGCAGTTCTTC. As protein: CASSQGVAGGSYNEQFF. The chain links TRBV4-1 to TRBJ2-1, with 8 bases fitting TRBD2. With V trimmed by 1 base and J by 0 bases, 5 bases remained unmatched. This CDR3 is 17 amino acids long. Germline V CDR1 and CDR2: MGHRA, YSYEKL.

This clone was seen a handful of times. The chain links TRBV14 to TRBJ1-2; D ambiguous. With 8 bases removed from V and 1 base from J, the gap between germline ends came to 11 bases. Looked up from germline, CDR1 is SGHDN and CDR2 is FVKESK. This CDR3 is built from 13 residues. This CDR3 is CASSILLNYGYTF. The CDR3 bases are TGTGCCAGCTCGATATTACTTAACTATGGCTACACCTTC.

The chain carries TRBV7-9 and TRBJ2-7, with TRBD2 matching over 11 bases. The trim removed 5 bases at V and 2 bases at J, leaving 5 bases unmatched. Germline CDR1 and CDR2: SEHNR and FQNEAQ (reference sequence). The CDR3 extends over 15 amino acids. CDR3 sequence reads: CASSKTSGGTYEQYF. The CDR3 DNA is TGTGCCAGCAGCAAAACTAGCGGGGGTACCTACGAGCAGTACTTC.

The V gene is TRBV6-5, the J gene TRBJ2-2; D call uncertain. Germline V gives CDR1 MNHEY, CDR2 SVGAGI. This CDR3 has 14 residues. V lost 6 bases and J 1 base, leaving 9 bases between the germline ends. The CDR3: CASRSQVNTGELFF. The CDR3 nucleotides are TGTGCCAGCAGGTCCCAGGTGAACACCGGGGAGCTGTTTTTT.

V and J are TRBV5-1 and TRBJ1-5, with 7 bases aligning to TRBD1. Germline assignment: CDR1 SGHRS and CDR2 YFSETQ. Unmatched junction bases numbered 7, after V lost 4 bases and J lost 9 bases. The CDR3 covers 13 residues. The CDR3 sequence is CASSTDRQGPQHF. In DNA form, the CDR3 reads TGCGCCAGCAGCACGGACAGGCAGGGGCCCCAGCATTTT.

Comment on this clone: This sample includes further DNA sequences coding for the same CDR3. This CDR3 is CASSLDRNTGELFF. The CDR3 DNA reads as TGCGCCAGCAGCTTGGACAGGAACACCGGGGAGCTGTTTTTT. The chain uses TRBV5-1 and TRBJ2-2; unclear D gene. CDR1 is SGHRS and CDR2 is YFSETQ in the germline V gene. V gave up 0 bases and J gave up 1 base, with 4 bases separating them. The CDR3 spans 14 residues.

This chain joins TRBV28 and TRBJ2-7; TRBD1 matches at 9 bases. The CDR3 is 14 amino acids. Germline trimming cut 9 bases from V and 5 bases from J; bases unmatched to any gene: 11. From germline, CDR1 is MDHEN and CDR2 SYDVKM. The CDR3 DNA sequence: TGTGCCAGTGAGACAGGGGGACGATATAACGAGCAGTACTTC. It yields the protein CASETGGRYNEQYF. The full variable domain, in which reference TRBV28 and TRBJ2-7 provide the parts outside the CDR3, is DVKVTQSSRYLVKRTGEKVFLECVQDMDHENMFWYRQDPGLGLRLIYFSYDVKMKEKGDIPEGYSVSREKKERFSLILESASTNQTSMYLCASETGGRYNEQYFGPGTRLTVT.

The CDR3 bases are TGTGCCAGTAACCCGGGACAGGCCTACTACGAGCAGTACTTC. This gives the protein CASNPGQAYYEQYF. This chain uses TRBV19 with TRBJ2-7; 8 bases agree with TRBD1. The length of the CDR3 is 14 residues. From germline, CDR1 is LNHDA and CDR2 SQIVND (reference sequence). With V trimmed by 7 bases and J by 3 bases, 8 bases remained unmatched.

The V call is TRBV18, the J call TRBJ1-5; D is ambiguous. CDR1 is KGHSH and CDR2 is LQKENI in the germline V gene. Trimming removed 4 bases from V and 2 bases from J, with 12 bases in between. There are 15 residues in the CDR3. This CDR3 is CASSLGRSGNQPQHF. The CDR3 nucleotides are TGTGCCAGCTCACTGGGCAGAAGTGGCAATCAGCCCCAGCATTTT.

The V and J genes are TRBV21-1 and TRBJ2-1; no check of the table's D call, TRBD2, against the DNA was made. TRBV21-1 is designated a pseudogene. CDR3 length: 14 residues. CDR3 in amino acids: CASTPWGAYNEQFF. CDR3 bases: TGTGCCAGCACCCCGTGGGGAGCGTACAATGAGCAGTTCTTC.

The rearrangement uses TRBV4-2 and TRBJ2-7, with 7 bases lining up with TRBD2. The germline gives CDR1 LGHNA, CDR2 YNFKEQ. The V segment lost 2 bases and the J segment 1 base; nucleotides outside the gene matches: 11. This CDR3 contains 17 residues. This chain's CDR3 is CASSQPPGTILSYEQYF. CDR3 DNA sequence: TGTGCCAGCAGCCAACCCCCCGGGACTATCTTATCCTACGAGCAGTACTTC.

The V call is TRBV7-9, the J call TRBJ2-3; the match to TRBD1 covers 9 bases. The CDR3 loop spans 14 amino acids. J was trimmed by 4 bases and V by 6 bases; bases with no gene match: 5. Germline CDR1 is SEHNR and CDR2 is FQNEAQ (reference sequence). The CDR3 DNA reads as TGTGCCAGCAGAATGACAGGGGGGTCAGATACGCAGTATTTT. This gives the protein CASRMTGGSDTQYF.

Of note for this clone: Given the absence of the conserved phenylalanine or tryptophan at the CDR3 end, a read error is likely. The DNA is left out, because the CDR3 cannot be placed on it with certainty; the CDR3 is given as TCRdb lists it. J is TRBJ2-7 and V is TRBV5-4; TRBD2 is the table's D call, not checked against the DNA. The CDR3 totals 13 residues, both ends included. In germline, CDR1 is SGHNT, CDR2 YYREEE (reference sequence). The CDR3 sequence is CASSLVGESSGSL.